At least ten counts were recorded for the clone carrying this TCR beta chain. The CDR3 is 18 residues long. The V gene end was trimmed by 4 bases and the J gene end by 1 base; junction bases not matched to a gene: 10. CDR1 is SGHTA and CDR2 is FQGNSA in the germline V gene. This sample is part of a study of early T cells in non-severe SARS-CoV-2 infection. Study-level information: Sequencing used unsorted whole-blood bulk RNA, so chains lack pairing.

Molecules of cDNA were individually given unique molecular identifiers that were attached to them. TCRdb used MiXCR to reprocess the 5' RACE reads, holding one entry per CDR3 protein. Of 87,000 or so distinct CDR3 sequences listed, roughly 15% were seen once; the top ten hold under 6.5%. The sequencing sample was made of whole blood. The V gene is TRBV7-2, the J gene TRBJ2-7; TRBD2 matches 13 bases. The receptor was isolated from an adult who was a healthcare worker with PCR-confirmed SARS-CoV-2 infection or an uninfected control (not recorded which). The CDR3 DNA reads as TGTGCCAGCAGCTCCCCGGGAACTAGCGGGGGGGCGTCCTACGAGCAGTACTTC. Translating it yields CASSSPGTSGGASYEQYF.